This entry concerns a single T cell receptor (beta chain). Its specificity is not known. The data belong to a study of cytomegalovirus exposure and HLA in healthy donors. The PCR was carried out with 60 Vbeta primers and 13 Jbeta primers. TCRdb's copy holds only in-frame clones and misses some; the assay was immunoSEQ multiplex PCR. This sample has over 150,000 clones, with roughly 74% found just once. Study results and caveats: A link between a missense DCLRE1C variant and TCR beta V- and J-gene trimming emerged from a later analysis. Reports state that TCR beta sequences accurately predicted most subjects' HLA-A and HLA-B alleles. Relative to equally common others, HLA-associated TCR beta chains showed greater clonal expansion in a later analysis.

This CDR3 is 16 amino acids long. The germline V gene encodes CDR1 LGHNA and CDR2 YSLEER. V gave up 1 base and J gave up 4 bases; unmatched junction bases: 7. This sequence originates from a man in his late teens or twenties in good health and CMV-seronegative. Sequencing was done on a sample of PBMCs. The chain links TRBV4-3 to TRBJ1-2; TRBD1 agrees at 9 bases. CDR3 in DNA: TGCGCCAGCAGCCAAGGACAGGGGGTTCAGAGCTATGGCTACACCTTC. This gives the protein CASSQGQGVQSYGYTF.